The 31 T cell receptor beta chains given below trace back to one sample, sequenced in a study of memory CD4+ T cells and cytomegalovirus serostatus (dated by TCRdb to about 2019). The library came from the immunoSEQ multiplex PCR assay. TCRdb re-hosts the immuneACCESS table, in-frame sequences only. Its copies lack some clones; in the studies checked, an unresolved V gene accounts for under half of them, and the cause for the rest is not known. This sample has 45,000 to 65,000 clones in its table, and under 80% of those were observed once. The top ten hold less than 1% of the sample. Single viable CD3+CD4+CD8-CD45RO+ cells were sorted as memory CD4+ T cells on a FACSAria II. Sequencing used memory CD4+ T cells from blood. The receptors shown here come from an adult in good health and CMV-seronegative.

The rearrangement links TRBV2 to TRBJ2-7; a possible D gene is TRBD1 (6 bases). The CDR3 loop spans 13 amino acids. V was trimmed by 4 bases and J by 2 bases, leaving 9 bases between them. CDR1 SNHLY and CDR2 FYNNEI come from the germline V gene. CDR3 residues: CASSGWTAYEQYF. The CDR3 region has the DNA TGTGCCAGCAGTGGGTGGACAGCCTACGAGCAGTACTTC.

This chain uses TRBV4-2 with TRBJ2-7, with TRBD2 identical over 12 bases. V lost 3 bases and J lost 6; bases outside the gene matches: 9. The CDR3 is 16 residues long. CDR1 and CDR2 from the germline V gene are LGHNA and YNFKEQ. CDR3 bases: TGTGCCAGCAGCCAGGACCTAGCGGGGGGGGTCCGCGAGCAGTACTTC. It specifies CASSQDLAGGVREQYF.

Here the CDR3 DNA reads TGTGCCAGCACCAACCAGGGGGGGACTGAAGCTTTCTTT. Amino acids: CASTNQGGTEAFF. The genes are TRBV5-4 and TRBJ1-1, with 7 positions matching TRBD1. Per the germline V gene, CDR1 is SGHNT and CDR2 is YYREEE (reference sequence). CDR3 size: 13 residues. J was trimmed by 5 bases and V by 6 bases; bases with no gene match: 7.

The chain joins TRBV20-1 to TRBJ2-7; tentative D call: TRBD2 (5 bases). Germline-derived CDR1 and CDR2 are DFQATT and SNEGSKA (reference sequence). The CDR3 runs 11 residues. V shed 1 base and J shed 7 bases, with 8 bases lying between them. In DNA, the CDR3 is TGCAGTGCTAGAGGGACGGGGGAGCAGTACTTC. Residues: CSARGTGEQYF.

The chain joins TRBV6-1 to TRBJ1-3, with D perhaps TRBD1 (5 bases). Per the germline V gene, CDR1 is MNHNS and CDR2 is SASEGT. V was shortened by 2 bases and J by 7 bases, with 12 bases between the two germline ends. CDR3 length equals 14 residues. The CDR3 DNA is TGTGCCAGCAGTGAACAGGGTCTGGAGAACACCATATATTTT. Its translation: CASSEQGLENTIYF.

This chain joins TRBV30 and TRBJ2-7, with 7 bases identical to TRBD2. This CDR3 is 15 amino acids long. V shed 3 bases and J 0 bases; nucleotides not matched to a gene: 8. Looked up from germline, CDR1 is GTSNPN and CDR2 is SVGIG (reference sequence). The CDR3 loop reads CAWSSGGRSSYEQYF. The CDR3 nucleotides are TGTGCCTGGAGCTCGGGGGGACGGTCCTCCTACGAGCAGTACTTC.

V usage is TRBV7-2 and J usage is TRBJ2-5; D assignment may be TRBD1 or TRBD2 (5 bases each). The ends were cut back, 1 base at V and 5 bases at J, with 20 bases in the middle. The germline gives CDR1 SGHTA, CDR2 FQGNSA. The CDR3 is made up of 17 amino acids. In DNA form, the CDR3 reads TGTGCCAGCAGCTTAGGGGGCTGGGGAGAGATTGGGGAGACCCAGTACTTC. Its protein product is CASSLGGWGEIGETQYF.

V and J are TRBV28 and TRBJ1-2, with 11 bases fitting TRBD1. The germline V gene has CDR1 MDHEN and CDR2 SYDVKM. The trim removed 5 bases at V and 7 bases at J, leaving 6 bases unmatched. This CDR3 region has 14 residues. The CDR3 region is CASSPGQGARGYTF. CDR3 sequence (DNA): TGTGCCAGCAGTCCCGGACAGGGGGCGCGTGGCTACACCTTC.

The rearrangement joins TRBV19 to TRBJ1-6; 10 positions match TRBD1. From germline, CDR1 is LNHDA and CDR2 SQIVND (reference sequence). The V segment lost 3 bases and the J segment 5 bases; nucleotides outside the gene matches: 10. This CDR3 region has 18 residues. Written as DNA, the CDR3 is TGTGCCAGTAGTATTCGGAGGGGCGGGACAGGGGATAATTCACCCCTCCACTTT. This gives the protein CASSIRRGGTGDNSPLHF. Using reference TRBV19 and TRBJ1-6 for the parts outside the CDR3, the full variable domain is DGGITQSPKYLFRKEGQNVTLSCEQNLNHDAMYWYRQDPGQGLRLIYYSQIVNDFQKGDIAEGYSVSREKKESFPLTVTSAQKNPTAFYLCASSIRRGGTGDNSPLHFGNGTRLTVT.

The CDR3 bases are TGCAGCGCGACAGTTCCCACAAACACCGGGGAGCTGTTTTTT. This translates into CSATVPTNTGELFF. The chain links TRBV29-1 to TRBJ2-2; perhaps TRBD1 as D (5 bases). This CDR3 is built from 14 residues. Germline V gene lookup returns CDR1 SQVTM and CDR2 ANQGSEA. V was cut by 7 bases and J by 2 bases, with 14 bases left in between.

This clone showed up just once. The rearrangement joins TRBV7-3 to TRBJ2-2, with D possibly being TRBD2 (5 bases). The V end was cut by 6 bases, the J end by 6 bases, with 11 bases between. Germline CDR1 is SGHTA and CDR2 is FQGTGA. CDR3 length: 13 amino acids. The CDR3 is CASRPGTSGELFF. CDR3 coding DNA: TGTGCCAGCAGGCCGGGAACCTCCGGGGAGCTGTTTTTT. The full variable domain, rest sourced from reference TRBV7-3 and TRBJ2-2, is GAGVSQTPSNKVTEKGKYVELRCDPISGHTALYWYRQSLGQGPEFLIYFQGTGAADDSGLPNDRFFAVRPEGSVSTLKIQRTERGDSAVYLCASRPGTSGELFFGEGSRLTVL.

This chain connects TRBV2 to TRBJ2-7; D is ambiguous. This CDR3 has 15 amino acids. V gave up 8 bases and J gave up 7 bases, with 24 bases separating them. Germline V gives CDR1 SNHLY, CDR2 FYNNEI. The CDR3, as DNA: TGTGCCAGCGGTAAGGGCCAAGTGCCACTGGGGGAGCAGTACTTC. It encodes CASGKGQVPLGEQYF.

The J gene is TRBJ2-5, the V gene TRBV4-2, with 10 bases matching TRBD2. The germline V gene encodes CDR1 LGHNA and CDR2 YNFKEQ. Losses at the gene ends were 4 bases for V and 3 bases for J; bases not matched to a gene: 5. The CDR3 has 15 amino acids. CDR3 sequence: CASSLSGGAEETQYF. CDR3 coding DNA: TGTGCCAGCAGCCTCAGCGGGGGGGCTGAAGAGACCCAGTACTTC.

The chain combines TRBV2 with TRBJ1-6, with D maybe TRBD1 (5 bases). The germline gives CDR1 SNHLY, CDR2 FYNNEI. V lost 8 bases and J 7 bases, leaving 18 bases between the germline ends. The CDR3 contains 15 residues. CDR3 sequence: CASDVGSGGNSPLHF. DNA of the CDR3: TGTGCCAGCGATGTAGGGTCGGGGGGGAATTCACCCCTCCACTTT.

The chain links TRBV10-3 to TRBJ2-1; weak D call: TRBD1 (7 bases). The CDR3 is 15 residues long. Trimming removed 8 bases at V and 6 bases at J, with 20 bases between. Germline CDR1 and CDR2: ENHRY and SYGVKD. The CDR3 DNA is TGTGCCATCCCTCCGCGGAGGGGGCTTGGCAATGAGCAGTTCTTC. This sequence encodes CAIPPRRGLGNEQFF.

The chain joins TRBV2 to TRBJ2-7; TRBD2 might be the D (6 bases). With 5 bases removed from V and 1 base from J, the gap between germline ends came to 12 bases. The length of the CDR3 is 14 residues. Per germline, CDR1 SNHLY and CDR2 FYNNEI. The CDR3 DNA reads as TGTGCCAGCAGTACGTCAGGGAGGTCCTACGAGCAGTACTTC. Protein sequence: CASSTSGRSYEQYF.

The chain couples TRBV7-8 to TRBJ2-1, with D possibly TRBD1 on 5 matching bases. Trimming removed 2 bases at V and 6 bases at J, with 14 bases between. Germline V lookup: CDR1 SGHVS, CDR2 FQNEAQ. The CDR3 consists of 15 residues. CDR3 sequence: CASSLREGEGNEQFF. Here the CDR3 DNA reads TGTGCCAGCAGCTTAAGAGAAGGGGAAGGCAATGAGCAGTTCTTC.

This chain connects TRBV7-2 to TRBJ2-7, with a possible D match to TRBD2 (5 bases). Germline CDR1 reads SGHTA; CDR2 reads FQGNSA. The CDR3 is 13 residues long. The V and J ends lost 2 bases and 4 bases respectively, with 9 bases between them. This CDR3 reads CASSLYGVYEQYF. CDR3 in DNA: TGTGCCAGCAGCTTATACGGGGTGTACGAGCAGTACTTC.

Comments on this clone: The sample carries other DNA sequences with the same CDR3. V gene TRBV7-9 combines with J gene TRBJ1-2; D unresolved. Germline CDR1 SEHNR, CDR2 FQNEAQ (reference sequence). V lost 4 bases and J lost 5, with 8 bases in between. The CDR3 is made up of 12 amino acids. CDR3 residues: CASSSGPYGYTF. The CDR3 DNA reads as TGTGCCAGCAGCTCAGGCCCTTATGGCTACACCTTC.

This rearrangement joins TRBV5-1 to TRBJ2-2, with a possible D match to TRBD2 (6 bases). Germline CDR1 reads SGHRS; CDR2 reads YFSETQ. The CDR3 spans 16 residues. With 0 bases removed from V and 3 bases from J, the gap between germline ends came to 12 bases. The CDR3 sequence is CASSLDGDSDTGELFF. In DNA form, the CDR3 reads TGCGCCAGCAGCTTGGATGGGGACTCGGACACCGGGGAGCTGTTTTTT.

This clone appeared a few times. CDR3 sequence (DNA): TGTGCCAGTACGGGACAGTCGAGCTCCTACAATGAGCAGTTCTTC. Translating it yields CASTGQSSSYNEQFF. This chain uses TRBV2 with TRBJ2-1, with 7 bases aligning to TRBD1. Germline-derived CDR1 and CDR2 are SNHLY and FYNNEI. The length of the CDR3 is 15 residues. J was trimmed by 0 bases and V by 9 bases; bases with no gene match: 8.

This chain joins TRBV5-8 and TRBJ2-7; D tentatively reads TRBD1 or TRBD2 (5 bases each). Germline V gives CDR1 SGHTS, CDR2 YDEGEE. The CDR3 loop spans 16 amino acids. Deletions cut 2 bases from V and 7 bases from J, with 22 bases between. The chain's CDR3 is CASSFLANRGQREQYF. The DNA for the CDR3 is TGTGCCAGCAGCTTCCTCGCCAACCGGGGCCAGAGGGAGCAGTACTTC.

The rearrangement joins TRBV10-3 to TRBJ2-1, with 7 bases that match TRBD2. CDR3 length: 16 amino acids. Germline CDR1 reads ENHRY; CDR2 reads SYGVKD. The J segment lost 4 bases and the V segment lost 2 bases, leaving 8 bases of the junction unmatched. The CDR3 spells CAISEGGAGLYNEQFF. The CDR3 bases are TGTGCCATCAGTGAGGGTGGAGCGGGGCTATACAATGAGCAGTTCTTC.

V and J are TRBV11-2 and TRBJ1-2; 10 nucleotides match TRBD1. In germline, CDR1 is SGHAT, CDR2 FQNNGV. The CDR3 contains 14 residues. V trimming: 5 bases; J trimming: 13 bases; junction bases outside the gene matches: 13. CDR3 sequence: CASSHSRGQGNGTF. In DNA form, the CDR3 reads TGTGCCAGCAGCCATTCGCGGGGACAGGGGAATGGCACCTTC.

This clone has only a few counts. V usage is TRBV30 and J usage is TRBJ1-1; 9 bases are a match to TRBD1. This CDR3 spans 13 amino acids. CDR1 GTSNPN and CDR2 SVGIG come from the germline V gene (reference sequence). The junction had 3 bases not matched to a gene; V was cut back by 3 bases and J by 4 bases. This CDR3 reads CAWRGQGVTEAFF. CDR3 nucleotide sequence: TGTGCCTGGAGGGGACAGGGAGTCACTGAAGCTTTCTTT.

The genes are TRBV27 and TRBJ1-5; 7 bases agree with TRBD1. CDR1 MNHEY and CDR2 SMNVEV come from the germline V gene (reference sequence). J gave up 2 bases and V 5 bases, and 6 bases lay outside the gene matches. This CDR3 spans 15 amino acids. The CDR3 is CASSQGGWGNQPQHF. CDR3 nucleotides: TGTGCCAGCAGTCAGGGGGGGTGGGGCAATCAGCCCCAGCATTTT.

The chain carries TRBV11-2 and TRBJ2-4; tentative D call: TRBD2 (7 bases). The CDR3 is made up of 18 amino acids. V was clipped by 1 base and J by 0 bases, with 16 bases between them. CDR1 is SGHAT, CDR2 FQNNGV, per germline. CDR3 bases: TGTGCCAGCAGCTTAGGTGGAGGGAGGGGGAAAGCCAAAAACATTCAGTACTTC. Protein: CASSLGGGRGKAKNIQYF.

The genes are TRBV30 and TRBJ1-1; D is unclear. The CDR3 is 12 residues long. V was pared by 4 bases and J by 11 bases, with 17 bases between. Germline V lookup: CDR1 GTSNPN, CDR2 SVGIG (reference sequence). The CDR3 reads CAWTPATLTAFF. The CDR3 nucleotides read TGTGCCTGGACCCCTGCGACCCTGACGGCTTTCTTT.

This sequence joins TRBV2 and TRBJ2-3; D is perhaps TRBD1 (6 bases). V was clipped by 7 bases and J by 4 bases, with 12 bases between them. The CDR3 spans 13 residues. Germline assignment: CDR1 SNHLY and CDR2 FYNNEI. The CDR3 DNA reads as TGTGCCAGCACACCCAGGGGCCCAGATACGCAGTATTTT. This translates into CASTPRGPDTQYF.

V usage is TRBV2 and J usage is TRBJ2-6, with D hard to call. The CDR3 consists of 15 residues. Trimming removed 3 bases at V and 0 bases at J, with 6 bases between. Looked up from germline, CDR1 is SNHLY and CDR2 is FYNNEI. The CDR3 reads CASSDWVSGANVLTF. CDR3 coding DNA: TGTGCCAGCAGTGATTGGGTCTCTGGGGCCAACGTCCTGACTTTC.

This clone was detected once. The CDR3 DNA sequence: TGTGCCAGTAGTATAGTAGGGACGAACACCGGGGAGCTGTTTTTT. Translated: CASSIVGTNTGELFF. V usage is TRBV19 and J usage is TRBJ2-2; D gene uncertain. The germline CDR1 and CDR2 sequences are LNHDA and SQIVND (reference sequence). V lost 1 base to trimming and J lost 0 bases, with 6 bases between them. This CDR3 has 15 amino acids.